This TCR beta chain was identified during a study of T cells in Graves' hyperthyroidism and ophthalmopathy. The CDR3 contains 14 residues. V gave up 6 bases and J gave up 0 bases; unmatched junction bases: 3. CDR1 and CDR2 from the germline V gene are MNHNS and SASEGT. Study outcomes and limitations: For ophthalmopathy, model prediction preceded onset by a median approximately 6 months.

It was RNA transcripts that yielded the amplified TCR beta CDR3 regions. Initially, a first-round RT-PCR of the TCR CDR3 employed the HTBI primer set. Via MiXCR, TCRdb re-called the multiplex PCR reads, giving one row per CDR3 protein. The table has roughly 380,000 distinct CDR3 sequences, approximately 13% seen once; the top ten hold approximately 9.9%. The table lists this clonotype with many counts. Its matching antigen is unknown. Sequenced sample: blood. The chain recombines TRBV6-1 with TRBJ2-7; 9 nucleotides line up with TRBD2. This clonotype originated in a woman aged 60-75 years with Graves' hyperthyroidism. CDR3 amino acids: CASRDSGSSYEQYF. The CDR3 DNA is TGTGCCAGCAGAGATAGCGGGAGCTCCTACGAGCAGTACTTC.